A single sample gave rise to the 12 T cell receptor beta chains below, sequenced in a study of T cells expressing NK-cell markers (TCRdb year 2020). Library generation was performed with 5' RACE. The reads were generated on an Illumina HiSeq 2000. After reprocessing by TCRdb, each CDR3 protein sequence is one entry, and no DNA is given. The sample's clone listing holds 160,000 or so distinct CDR3 sequences. Of the sample, approximately 17% is held by the ten largest clones. The sample comprised blood T cells: a sorted CD56 or NKG2C T cell subset, CD4+ or CD8+ T cells, or bulk PBMC T cells (not recorded which). The receptors derive from a woman between 18 and 75 years old in good health.

The V call is TRBV12-3 or TRBV12-4, the J call TRBJ1-5; TCRdb outputs TRBD1, but without DNA this stays unchecked. This CDR3 region has 16 residues. CDR3 in amino acids: CASKGGTGNSNQPQHF.

This sequence joins TRBV29-1 and TRBJ2-3; the TCRdb D gene call, TRBD2, has no DNA to confirm it. Per germline, CDR1 SQVTM and CDR2 ANQGSEA. This CDR3 region has 14 residues. The CDR3 here is CSVLSGTASDTQYF.

V and J are TRBV20-1 and TRBJ1-5. The germline CDR1 and CDR2 sequences are DFQATT and SNEGSKA (reference sequence). This CDR3 spans 11 amino acids. The CDR3 spells CSVGQGQPQHF.

This chain connects TRBV6-2 or TRBV6-3 to TRBJ2-1; TCRdb's D gene call, TRBD2, goes unchecked for lack of DNA. Germline CDR1 MNHEY, CDR2 SVGEGT. CDR3 length: 16 amino acids. Here the CDR3 reads CASSYESLAGAYEQFF.

This chain joins TRBV2 and TRBJ2-7; TCRdb names TRBD1, which stays unverified in the absence of DNA. The CDR3 covers 16 residues. The germline CDR1 and CDR2 sequences are SNHLY and FYNNEI. This CDR3 reads CASSARSRGGTYEQYF.

This chain joins TRBV11-2 and TRBJ2-3; TCRdb's D call of TRBD2 is untestable without DNA. CDR1 is SGHAT and CDR2 is FQNNGV in the germline V gene. This CDR3 has 14 amino acids. The chain's CDR3 is CASSSQRGTDTQYF.

V is TRBV5-1 and J is TRBJ2-7; the TCRdb call, TRBD2, lacks DNA for checking. The CDR3 contains 15 residues. Germline loops: CDR1 SGHRS, CDR2 YFSETQ. CDR3 sequence: CASSPRGSGTYEQYF.

The chain links TRBV11-2 to TRBJ2-1; the TCRdb D gene call, TRBD2, has no DNA to confirm it. The CDR3 has 16 amino acids. Germline V gene sequence: CDR1 SGHAT, CDR2 FQNNGV. CDR3 loop: CASSLRLAGVYNEQFF.

V usage is TRBV12-3 or TRBV12-4 and J usage is TRBJ1-1. The CDR3 contains 13 residues. The CDR3: CASSLMRVAEAFF.

The CDR3 region is CASSYSNRAGYGYTF. The chain is built from TRBV6-5 and TRBJ1-2; no DNA is available, so the TRBD1 call from TCRdb remains unchecked. CDR1 and CDR2 (germline): MNHEY, SVGAGI. CDR3 length: 15 amino acids.

This rearrangement joins TRBV20-1 to TRBJ1-6. Germline-derived CDR1 and CDR2 are DFQATT and SNEGSKA (reference sequence). CDR3 length equals 14 residues. Here the CDR3 reads CSASGGGSNSPLHF.

The chain employs TRBV7-2 and TRBJ2-2; TCRdb's D gene call, TRBD2, goes unchecked for lack of DNA. Germline values: CDR1 SGHTA, CDR2 FQGNSA. The CDR3 is 16 residues long. The CDR3 region is CASRVSAGMNTGELFF.